This T cell receptor beta chain appears in the sequencing data of a study of T cell responses to AZD1222 COVID-19 vaccine. This clone was recorded a few times. V shed 0 bases and J shed 2 bases, with 10 bases lying between them. Looked up from germline, CDR1 is MDHEN and CDR2 is SYDVKM. There are 15 residues in the CDR3. Sequencing used immunoSEQ multiplex PCR; TCRdb keeps in-frame clones, though not all of them. The sample lists approximately 180,000 clones; roughly nine tenths were seen once. The TCR sequence derives from an adult in good health. V and J are TRBV28 and TRBJ1-2, with D hard to call. The input for sequencing was peripheral blood, taken on day 0 of AZD1222 vaccination. The CDR3 reads CASSLWGAPNYGYTF. The DNA for the CDR3 is TGTGCCAGCAGTTTATGGGGCGCGCCGAACTATGGCTACACCTTC.